Below are 4 T cell receptor beta chains sequenced from a single sample in a study of Ad26.COV2.S vaccination and SARS-CoV-2 variants. Described treatment: roughly 19 received Ad26.COV2.S at low or high dose, single or two shots; about 5 received placebo; per-sample allocation not given. Sampling was performed 63 days after the first vaccine or placebo injection. The method was immunoSEQ multiplex PCR; TCRdb's version includes in-frame clones alone and lacks a portion of them. The top ten clones hold 12% of a sample with 430,000 or so clones, about nine tenths of them seen once. Specimen: peripheral blood, collected in a trial of Ad26.COV2.S vaccine versus placebo. These receptors were taken from a person between 18 and 59 years old who received the Ad26.COV2.S COVID-19 vaccine or a placebo.

The genes are TRBV30 and TRBJ1-2; D may be TRBD1 (5 bases). V was shortened by 1 base and J by 0 bases, with 6 bases between the two germline ends. The CDR3 runs to 13 residues. Germline-derived CDR1 and CDR2 are GTSNPN and SVGIG (reference sequence). The CDR3 loop reads CAWSATANYGYTF. CDR3 in DNA: TGTGCCTGGAGTGCGACAGCTAACTATGGCTACACCTTC.

This sequence joins TRBV4-1 and TRBJ2-7, with a weak D call TRBD1 (7 bases). The CDR3 is 14 residues long. Germline V CDR1 and CDR2: MGHRA, YSYEKL. Trimming left V 3 bases short and J 5 bases short, with 14 bases between. The CDR3 is CASSQTQGGNEQYF. CDR3 DNA sequence: TGCGCCAGCAGCCAGACCCAGGGGGGAAACGAGCAGTACTTC.

The chain has TRBV7-9 and TRBJ2-7; 10 positions agree with TRBD1. V gave up 5 bases and J gave up 5 bases; unmatched junction bases: 6. In germline, CDR1 is SEHNR, CDR2 FQNEAQ (reference sequence). This CDR3 has 14 amino acids. The CDR3 nucleotides read TGTGCCAGCAGCGCCCGGGACAGGGGCCACGAGCAGTACTTC. The encoded protein is CASSARDRGHEQYF.

This clone came up many times. V usage is TRBV5-5 and J usage is TRBJ2-1; 7 bases are a match to TRBD2. The length of the CDR3 is 16 residues. Trimming at V came to 2 bases and at J to 7 bases, leaving 12 bases not matched to a gene. Germline CDR1 and CDR2: SGHKS and YYEKEE (reference sequence). In nucleotides, the CDR3 is TGTGCCAGCAGCTTAGGCGGGAGAAGAGTAATGAATGAGCAGTTCTTC. Protein: CASSLGGRRVMNEQFF.